This T cell receptor (beta chain) was recovered during a study of shared clonotypes between healthy human individuals. Each sample came from a Caucasian adult donor living in Nashville, Tennessee. This clone was seen a handful of times. Its antigen is still unknown. Repertoires were generated with immunoSEQ multiplex PCR, while TCRdb's copy carries only in-frame clones and drops some. The table has 600,000 to 700,000 clones, approximately 73% seen once; the top ten hold around 1.8%. Study-wide points: Among donors, the sharing of clonotypes was expected to be influenced by sequencing depth.

CDR3 size: 13 residues. Germline V CDR1 and CDR2: MNHNS, SASEGT. Between the trimmed V and J ends, which lost 5 bases and 3 bases, there was a span of 8 bases. The rearrangement joins TRBV6-1 to TRBJ1-5; D unclear. This clonotype originated in a woman in her twenties or thirties in good health. The source material was memory CD4+ T cells sorted from blood. The subset is: CD45RA-negative fraction. The CDR3 loop is CASSRGDNQPQHF. Written as DNA, the CDR3 is TGTGCCAGCAGTCGTGGGGACAATCAGCCCCAGCATTTT.